This TCR beta chain was documented in a study of beta chain features in type 1 diabetes. Findings and caveats of the study: When VDJ junctions were examined, type 1 diabetes patients showed fewer insertions and more deletions.

All of the isolated RNA was reverse transcribed, so expressed TCRB transcripts were sequenced. This table comes from immunoSEQ multiplex PCR, and its TCRdb copy is limited to in-frame clones, with some not included. In the table there are under 950,000 clones, roughly 15% of which are singletons. On this clone: Its target is not known.

Germline CDR1 reads KGHSH; CDR2 reads LQKENI. This CDR3 spans 13 amino acids. The junction had 3 bases not matched to a gene; V was cut back by 2 bases and J by 6 bases. The source of this sequence is a woman between 18 and 29 years old in good health. This rearrangement joins TRBV18 to TRBJ2-7; 8 bases map to TRBD1. Sequenced material: naive CD4+ T cells from blood. This CDR3 reads CASSPARGPEQYF. DNA of the CDR3: TGTGCCAGCTCACCAGCCAGGGGGCCCGAGCAGTACTTC.